The rows below give T cell receptor beta chains drawn from one sample of a study of blood T cells in healthy people across ages. TCRdb itself ran the 5' RACE reads through MiXCR, one entry per CDR3 protein. This table has over 750,000 distinct CDR3 sequences, 20% to 30% appearing once. The same sample was also used in a study of T cells of mothers and their children.

Sequencing used blood. The receptor source for this set is a boy between 10 and 17 years old in good health. The CDR3 runs from the conserved cysteine through the conserved F or W. D genes are given only for firm matches. The listing skips clone size in some rows; elsewhere it reads once, few, many or a size class.

d_gene: NA; abundance: NA; v_gene: TRBV12-3/TRBV12-4; len: 15; j_gene: TRBJ2-5; CDR3aa: CASSLRGDGQETQYF; CDR3nt: TGTGCCAGCAGTTTGAGGGGGGATGGCCAAGAGACCCAGTACTTC
d_gene: NA; abundance: NA; v_gene: TRBV5-5; len: 18; j_gene: TRBJ2-3; CDR3aa: CASSLEARSRGGTDTQYF; CDR3nt: TGTGCCAGCAGCTTGGAAGCTAGGAGCAGGGGAGGGACAGATACGCAGTATTTT
d_gene: TRBD1; abundance: few; v_gene: TRBV29-1; len: 12; j_gene: TRBJ2-7; CDR3aa: CSVGTGDGEQYF; CDR3nt: TGCAGCGTCGGGACAGGTGATGGGGAGCAGTACTTC
d_gene: NA; abundance: few; v_gene: TRBV12-3/TRBV12-4; len: 13; j_gene: TRBJ2-7; CDR3aa: CASSSGPASEQYF; CDR3nt: TGTGCCAGCAGTTCGGGACCCGCGTCCGAGCAGTACTTC
d_gene: TRBD2; abundance: NA; v_gene: TRBV20-1; len: 18; j_gene: TRBJ2-7; CDR3aa: CSASGLAALGEGSYEQYF; CDR3nt: TGCAGTGCTTCGGGACTAGCGGCCCTCGGGGAGGGCTCCTACGAGCAGTACTTC
d_gene: TRBD1; abundance: NA; v_gene: TRBV2; len: 14; j_gene: TRBJ1-2; CDR3aa: CASTEGAADYGYTF; CDR3nt: TGTGCCAGCACCGAGGGGGCAGCAGATTATGGCTACACCTTC
d_gene: TRBD2; abundance: NA; v_gene: TRBV4-2; len: 17; j_gene: TRBJ2-1; CDR3aa: CASSQDPSGSSYNEQFF; CDR3nt: TGTGCCAGCAGCCAAGACCCCAGCGGGAGCTCCTACAATGAGCAGTTCTTC
d_gene: NA; abundance: NA; v_gene: TRBV27; len: 14; j_gene: TRBJ2-7; CDR3aa: CASSLSTPPREQYF; CDR3nt: TGTGCCAGCAGTTTATCTACTCCCCCGAGAGAGCAGTACTTC
d_gene: NA; abundance: few; v_gene: TRBV4-3; len: 13; j_gene: TRBJ2-5; CDR3aa: CASSQDLVETQYF; CDR3nt: TGCGCCAGCAGCCAGGATCTCGTGGAGACCCAGTACTTC
d_gene: NA; abundance: few; v_gene: TRBV12-5; len: 14; j_gene: TRBJ1-2; CDR3aa: CASGLVWDNYGYTF; CDR3nt: TGTGCTAGTGGTTTGGTATGGGATAACTATGGCTACACCTTC
d_gene: NA; abundance: few; v_gene: TRBV15; len: 13; j_gene: TRBJ2-1; CDR3aa: CATSRDPGNEQFF; CDR3nt: TGTGCCACCAGCAGAGATCCCGGGAATGAGCAGTTCTTC
d_gene: NA; abundance: NA; v_gene: TRBV7-2; len: 15; j_gene: TRBJ2-1; CDR3aa: CASSLVPGAYNEQFF; CDR3nt: TGTGCCAGCAGCTTAGTTCCGGGGGCCTACAATGAGCAGTTCTTC
d_gene: TRBD1; abundance: NA; v_gene: TRBV12-3/TRBV12-4; len: 15; j_gene: TRBJ1-2; CDR3aa: CASSPWTGQNYGYTF; CDR3nt: TGTGCCAGCAGTCCATGGACAGGGCAAAACTATGGCTACACCTTC
d_gene: NA; abundance: NA; v_gene: TRBV6-6; len: 13; j_gene: TRBJ2-1; CDR3aa: CASGPDRYNEQFF; CDR3nt: TGTGCCAGCGGTCCAGATAGATACAATGAGCAGTTCTTC
d_gene: NA; abundance: NA; v_gene: TRBV7-8; len: 17; j_gene: TRBJ2-5; CDR3aa: CASSHREFKGPQETQYF; CDR3nt: TGTGCCAGCAGCCATAGGGAGTTTAAGGGTCCCCAAGAGACCCAGTACTTC
d_gene: NA; abundance: few; v_gene: TRBV28; len: 14; j_gene: TRBJ1-2; CDR3aa: CASSLRQEYIGYTF; CDR3nt: TGTGCCAGCAGTTTGCGACAGGAGTATATCGGCTACACCTTC
d_gene: NA; abundance: few; v_gene: TRBV7-8; len: 16; j_gene: TRBJ2-5; CDR3aa: CASSELTGRTQETQYF; CDR3nt: TGTGCCAGCAGCGAGCTTACTGGACGGACACAAGAGACCCAGTACTTC
d_gene: NA; abundance: NA; v_gene: TRBV2; len: 15; j_gene: TRBJ2-2; CDR3aa: CASSETGTWTGELFF; CDR3nt: TGTGCCAGCAGTGAAACGGGGACTTGGACCGGGGAGCTGTTTTTT
d_gene: NA; abundance: NA; v_gene: TRBV18; len: 13; j_gene: TRBJ2-7; CDR3aa: CASSAGQLIEQYF; CDR3nt: TGTGCCAGCTCAGCGGGACAGTTGATCGAGCAGTACTTC
d_gene: NA; abundance: few; v_gene: TRBV2; len: 12; j_gene: TRBJ2-5; CDR3aa: CATPAGQETQYF; CDR3nt: TGTGCCACCCCGGCAGGTCAAGAGACCCAGTACTTC
d_gene: NA; abundance: NA; v_gene: TRBV2; len: 14; j_gene: TRBJ1-2; CDR3aa: CASSETVGNYGYTF; CDR3nt: TGTGCCAGCAGCGAGACAGTGGGTAACTATGGCTACACCTTC
d_gene: NA; abundance: NA; v_gene: TRBV7-9; len: 11; j_gene: TRBJ2-3; CDR3aa: CASSLFETVYF; CDR3nt: TGTGCCAGCAGCTTATTTGAGACGGTGTATTTT
d_gene: TRBD1; abundance: NA; v_gene: TRBV25-1; len: 14; j_gene: TRBJ2-7; CDR3aa: CASRETGGFNEQYF; CDR3nt: TGTGCCAGCAGGGAGACAGGGGGCTTCAACGAGCAGTACTTC
d_gene: TRBD2; abundance: few; v_gene: TRBV13; len: 15; j_gene: TRBJ2-1; CDR3aa: CASSFSGGNSNEQFF; CDR3nt: TGTGCCAGCAGCTTTAGCGGGGGTAACTCCAATGAGCAGTTCTTC
d_gene: TRBD2; abundance: NA; v_gene: TRBV11-3; len: 16; j_gene: TRBJ2-1; CDR3aa: CASSLEFSGALNEQFF; CDR3nt: TGTGCCAGCAGCTTAGAGTTTAGCGGGGCCCTCAATGAGCAGTTCTTC
d_gene: NA; abundance: few; v_gene: TRBV7-9; len: 13; j_gene: TRBJ1-1; CDR3aa: CATQNPGETEAFF; CDR3nt: TGTGCCACCCAGAACCCGGGGGAAACTGAAGCTTTCTTT
d_gene: TRBD1; abundance: NA; v_gene: TRBV27; len: 16; j_gene: TRBJ1-5; CDR3aa: CASSLEGTGTNQPQHF; CDR3nt: TGTGCCAGCAGTTTAGAGGGGACAGGTACTAATCAGCCCCAGCATTTT
d_gene: TRBD2; abundance: NA; v_gene: TRBV7-8; len: 16; j_gene: TRBJ2-1; CDR3aa: CASSFVLAGVYNEQFF; CDR3nt: TGTGCCAGCAGCTTCGTACTAGCGGGGGTCTACAATGAGCAGTTCTTC
d_gene: TRBD1; abundance: NA; v_gene: TRBV29-1; len: 14; j_gene: TRBJ2-7; CDR3aa: CSVVVRGRAYEQYF; CDR3nt: TGCAGCGTTGTAGTTAGGGGGCGAGCCTACGAGCAGTACTTC
d_gene: NA; abundance: NA; v_gene: TRBV11-2; len: 14; j_gene: TRBJ2-7; CDR3aa: CASSLDRSPLEQYF; CDR3nt: TGTGCCAGCAGCCTGGACCGATCTCCCCTCGAGCAGTACTTC
d_gene: NA; abundance: few; v_gene: TRBV9; len: 13; j_gene: TRBJ2-1; CDR3aa: CASSEVPGNEQFF; CDR3nt: TGTGCCAGCAGCGAGGTCCCTGGGAATGAGCAGTTCTTC
d_gene: NA; abundance: NA; v_gene: TRBV7-9; len: 14; j_gene: TRBJ2-3; CDR3aa: CASEWGGNTDTQYF; CDR3nt: TGTGCCAGCGAGTGGGGAGGAAACACAGATACGCAGTATTTT